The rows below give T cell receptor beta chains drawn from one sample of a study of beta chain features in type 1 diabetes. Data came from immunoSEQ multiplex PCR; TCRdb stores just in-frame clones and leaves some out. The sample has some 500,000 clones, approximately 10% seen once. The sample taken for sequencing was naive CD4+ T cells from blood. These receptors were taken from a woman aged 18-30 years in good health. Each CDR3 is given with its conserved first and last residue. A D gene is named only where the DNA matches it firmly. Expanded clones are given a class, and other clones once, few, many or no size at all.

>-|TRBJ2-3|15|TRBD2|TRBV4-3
TGCGCCAGCAGCCTAAGCGGGGGGGCTGCAGATACGCAGTATTTT
CASSLSGGAADTQYF
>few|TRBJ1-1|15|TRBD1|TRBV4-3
TGCGCCAGCAGCCAAGATGGTGCAGGGGGAACTGAAGCTTTCTTT
CASSQDGAGGTEAFF
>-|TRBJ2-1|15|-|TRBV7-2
TGTGCCAGCAGCCTGCGTTTCTCCTCCTACAATGAGCAGTTCTTC
CASSLRFSSYNEQFF
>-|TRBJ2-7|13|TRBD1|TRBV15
TGTGCCACCAGCAGAGGGGGACAGGGCGGTCAGTACTTC
CATSRGGQGGQYF
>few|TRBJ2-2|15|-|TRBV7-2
TGTGCCAGCAGCGGGGCTAGTCATGGCACCGGGGAGCTGTTTTTT
CASSGASHGTGELFF
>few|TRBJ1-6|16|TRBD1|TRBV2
TGTGCCAGCAGTGCACAAAGGGGACAGGGGAATTCACCCCTCCACTTT
CASSAQRGQGNSPLHF
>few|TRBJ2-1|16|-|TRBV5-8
TGTGCCAGCAGCTTGAGAGGTTTCCCAGCCTACAATGAGCAGTTCTTC
CASSLRGFPAYNEQFF
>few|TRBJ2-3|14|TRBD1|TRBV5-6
TGTGCCAGCAGCCGGGACAGGGGTTTGCATACGCAGTATTTT
CASSRDRGLHTQYF
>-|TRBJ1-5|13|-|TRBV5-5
TGTGCCAGCAGCACAGAGCCGGATCAGCCCCAGCATTTT
CASSTEPDQPQHF
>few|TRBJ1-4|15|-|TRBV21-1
TGTGCCAGCAGCACCCGACAGGGTGCTAATGAAAAACTGTTTTTT
CASSTRQGANEKLFF
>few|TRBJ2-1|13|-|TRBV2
TGTGCCAGCACAGTCGGTCCCTACAATGAGCAGTTCTTC
CASTVGPYNEQFF
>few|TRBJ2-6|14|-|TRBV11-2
TGTGCCAGCAGCGATAGGACTGGGGCCAACGTCCTGACTTTC
CASSDRTGANVLTF
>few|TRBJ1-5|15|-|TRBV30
TGTGCCTGGAGTGTATCAGGCTCCGGCAATCAGCCCCAGCATTTT
CAWSVSGSGNQPQHF
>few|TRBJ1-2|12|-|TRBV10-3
TGTGCCATATCTATGGGGGGAAGTGGCTACACCTTC
CAISMGGSGYTF
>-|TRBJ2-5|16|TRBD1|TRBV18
TGTGCCAGCTCACCATGGACAGGGGGTCGAGGAGAGACCCAGTACTTC
CASSPWTGGRGETQYF
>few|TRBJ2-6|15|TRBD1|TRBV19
TGTGCCAGTATGGACAGGGCCTCTGGGGCCAACGTCCTGACTTTC
CASMDRASGANVLTF
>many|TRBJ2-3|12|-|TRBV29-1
TGCAGCGTTTTCCAGCGCACAGATACGCAGTATTTT
CSVFQRTDTQYF
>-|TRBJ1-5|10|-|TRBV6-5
TGTGCCAGCGGGAATGGGCCCCAGCATTTT
CASGNGPQHF
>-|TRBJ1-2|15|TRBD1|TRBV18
TGTGCCAGCTCACCATTACAGGGGGTGATGGAAGGCTACACCTTC
CASSPLQGVMEGYTF
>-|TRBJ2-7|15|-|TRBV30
TGTGCCTGGAGTGCGGGGCGGGTCATATCCTACGAGCAGTACTTC
CAWSAGRVISYEQYF